This section outlines one TCR beta chain sequence together with its context. Its specificity is not known. Unique molecular identifiers were incorporated into the prepared TCRbeta library. A single record per CDR3 protein comes from TCRdb applying MiXCR to the PCR reads. In the table there are a few hundred thousand distinct CDR3 sequences, 13% of which are singletons. This sample stems from a study of T-cell reconstitution after alpha-beta-depleted transplantation in children. Regarding the study as a whole: After transplant, at about two months, alpha-beta T cells were reportedly derived from several hundred expanded graft clones. In some patients, recipient T cells and intrathymic progenitors surviving conditioning explained high day-60 diversity. When one year had passed after transplant, most T-cell counts and diversity came from newly produced T cells.

The V gene lost 3 bases and the J gene lost 7 bases, with 15 bases spanning the gap. The CDR3 runs to 15 residues. Germline CDR1 reads KGHDR; CDR2 reads SFDVKD. The sequence was collected from a male patient aged 10 to 17 who had a stem cell transplant for acute myeloid leukemia, so the T cells may come from the graft donor. The starting material was PBMCs, mostly from graft donor cells, obtained 360 days after TCRalphabeta/CD19-depleted stem cell transplant. J is TRBJ2-1 and V is TRBV24-1; D unclear. The CDR3 DNA sequence: TGTGCCACCAGTGATATAGACCCAACCCCGAATGAGCAGTTCTTC. It codes for CATSDIDPTPNEQFF.